This T cell receptor (beta chain) was retrieved from a study of monozygotic twins with inflammatory bowel disease. Each sample had eight separate cDNA synthesis reactions. TCRdb processed the 5' RACE reads again and assigns one entry to each CDR3 protein, with no DNA. The sample spans about 300,000 distinct CDR3 sequences; the ten largest clones claim 5.6%. Germline-derived CDR1 and CDR2 are ENHRY and SYGVKD. This CDR3 is 14 amino acids long. This clonotype was obtained from a human donor with ulcerative colitis or Crohn's disease, or a healthy co-twin of an affected twin (not recorded which). The specimen was blood. J is TRBJ1-1 and V is TRBV10-3. The CDR3: CAISRDGRNTEAFF.